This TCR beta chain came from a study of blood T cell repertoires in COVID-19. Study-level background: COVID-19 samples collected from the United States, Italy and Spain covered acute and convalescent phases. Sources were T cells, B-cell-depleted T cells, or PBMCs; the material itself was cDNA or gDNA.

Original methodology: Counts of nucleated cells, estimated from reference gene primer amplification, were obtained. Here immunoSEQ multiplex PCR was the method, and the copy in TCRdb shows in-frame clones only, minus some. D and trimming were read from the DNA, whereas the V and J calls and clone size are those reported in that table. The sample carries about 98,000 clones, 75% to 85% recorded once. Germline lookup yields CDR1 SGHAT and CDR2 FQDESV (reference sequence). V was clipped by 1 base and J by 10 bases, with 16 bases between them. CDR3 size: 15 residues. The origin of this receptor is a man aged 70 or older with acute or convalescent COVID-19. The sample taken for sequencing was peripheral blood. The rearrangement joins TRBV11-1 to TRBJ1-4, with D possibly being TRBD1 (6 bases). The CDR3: CASSLGTATDGKLFF. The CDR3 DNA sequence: TGTGCCAGCAGCTTAGGGACAGCAACGGATGGAAAACTGTTTTTT.